These 24 T cell receptor beta chains were sequenced from one sample in a study of shared clonotypes between healthy human individuals. This table comes from immunoSEQ multiplex PCR, and its TCRdb copy is limited to in-frame clones, with some not included. The table shows around 500,000 clones, with around 75% occurring only once. Sequences were obtained from PBMCs. These receptors came from a middle-aged woman in good health. Some clones in this sample may be carry-over from other donors' samples.

This clone was counted at least ten times. The sample holds other DNA sequences that translate to the same CDR3. This chain joins TRBV5-1 and TRBJ1-1; 11 nucleotides match TRBD1. The CDR3 has 14 amino acids. J lost 4 bases, V lost 3 bases, and 2 bases had no gene match. The germline CDR1 and CDR2 sequences are SGHRS and YFSETQ. Written as DNA, the CDR3 is TGCGCCAGCAGCTCAGGGACAGGGGGCACTGAAGCTTTCTTT. This encodes CASSSGTGGTEAFF.

J is TRBJ2-7 and V is TRBV27; 7 bases line up with TRBD2. Germline-derived CDR1 and CDR2 are MNHEY and SMNVEV (reference sequence). CDR3 length: 15 amino acids. Trimming cost V 8 bases and J 2 bases; bases outside gene matches: 12. As DNA, the CDR3 is TGTGCCAGCGGGGGGGAGCGCCGGGGTCCCTACGAGCAGTACTTC. Translation: CASGGERRGPYEQYF.

This clone is a singleton in its sample. The chain links TRBV7-9 to TRBJ2-7, with TRBD1 identical over 9 bases. V was pared by 5 bases and J by 2 bases, with 10 bases of the junction left unmatched. Per germline, CDR1 SEHNR and CDR2 FQNEAQ (reference sequence). This CDR3 spans 16 amino acids. CDR3 sequence reads: CASSPPTGQGTYEQYF. As DNA, the CDR3 is TGTGCCAGCAGCCCACCTACGGGACAGGGAACCTACGAGCAGTACTTC. The full variable domain, in which reference TRBV7-9 and TRBJ2-7 provide the parts outside the CDR3, is DTGVSQNPRHKITKRGQNVTFRCDPISEHNRLYWYRQTLGQGPEFLTYFQNEAQLEKSRLLSDRFSAERPKGSFSTLEIQRTEQGDSAMYLCASSPPTGQGTYEQYFGPGTRLTVT.

V usage is TRBV18 and J usage is TRBJ2-1; no clear D gene. The CDR3 loop spans 13 amino acids. CDR1 is KGHSH, CDR2 LQKENI, per germline. Trimming cost V 2 bases and J 7 bases, with 9 bases left between them. The CDR3 sequence: CASSPNAGNEQFF. The CDR3 nucleotides are TGTGCCAGCTCACCAAATGCTGGGAATGAGCAGTTCTTC.

In its sample, this clone was seen a few times. The V call is TRBV18, the J call TRBJ1-1; 7 bases fit TRBD1. The V segment lost 3 bases and the J segment 4 bases; nucleotides outside the gene matches: 8. The germline V gene has CDR1 KGHSH and CDR2 LQKENI. There are 15 residues in the CDR3. This chain's CDR3 is CASSPTGAAGTEAFF. As DNA, the CDR3 is TGTGCCAGCTCACCCACAGGGGCGGCGGGCACTGAAGCTTTCTTT.

The chain has TRBV6-5 and TRBJ2-7; D may match TRBD1 or TRBD2 (5 bases each). V dropped 5 bases and J dropped 2 bases, with 13 bases sitting between them. There are 14 residues in the CDR3. From germline, CDR1 is MNHEY and CDR2 SVGAGI. The CDR3 spells CASSSRDRAYEQYF. The CDR3, as DNA: TGTGCCAGCAGTAGCCGGGACCGAGCCTACGAGCAGTACTTC.

This clone was counted only a few times. The genes are TRBV30 and TRBJ1-5; TRBD1 matches at 7 bases. CDR1 and CDR2 from the germline V gene are GTSNPN and SVGIG (reference sequence). Trimming at V came to 1 base and at J to 6 bases, leaving 6 bases not matched to a gene. The CDR3 has 14 amino acids. The CDR3 reads CAWSGDRVGQPQHF. CDR3 nucleotide sequence: TGTGCCTGGAGTGGAGACAGGGTAGGTCAGCCCCAGCATTTT.

There are a few counts of this clone. This rearrangement joins TRBV9 to TRBJ2-1, with D possibly TRBD2 on 6 matching bases. V lost 4 bases, J lost 5 bases, and 16 bases lay in between. CDR1 and CDR2 from the germline V gene are SGDLS and YYNGEE. The CDR3 covers 15 residues. The CDR3 DNA reads as TGTGCCAGCAGCCCCCGACTAGACGCCGACAATGAGCAGTTCTTC. It is translated as CASSPRLDADNEQFF.

The rearrangement links TRBV7-6 to TRBJ2-7; no firm D call. CDR3 length: 11 residues. V gave up 3 bases and J gave up 7 bases, with 7 bases separating them. Germline CDR1 is SGHVS and CDR2 is FNYEAQ. CDR3 sequence reads: CASSFSEEQYF. As DNA, the CDR3 is TGTGCCAGCAGCTTTTCGGAAGAGCAGTACTTC. The complete variable domain, with remaining parts taken from reference TRBV7-6 and TRBJ2-7, reads GAGVSQSPRYKVTKRGQDVALRCDPISGHVSLYWYRQALGQGPEFLTYFNYEAQQDKSGLPNDRFSAERPEGSISTLTIQRTEQRDSAMYRCASSFSEEQYFGPGTRLTVT.

CDR3 in DNA: TGTGCCAGCAGCCGGGGGGGGAAGGGAGAGACCCAGTACTTC. It encodes CASSRGGKGETQYF. The chain combines TRBV4-2 with TRBJ2-5; 7 bases agree with TRBD2. Germline-derived CDR1 and CDR2 are LGHNA and YNFKEQ. The CDR3 loop spans 14 amino acids. Germline trimming cut 4 bases from V and 4 bases from J; bases unmatched to any gene: 6.

The CDR3, as DNA: TGTGCCAGCAGCTTAGCTTGGCTCAACACCGGGGAGCTGTTTTTT. Amino acid sequence: CASSLAWLNTGELFF. The J gene is TRBJ2-2, the V gene TRBV7-8; D gene ambiguous. The CDR3 runs 15 residues. The V end lost 0 bases, the J end lost 2 bases, and 7 bases lay between the germline ends. Germline V gives CDR1 SGHVS, CDR2 FQNEAQ.

In nucleotides, the CDR3 is TGCGCCAGCAGCTTGGCCCGCTCTACACGGGAGGGAAGCACAGATACGCAGTATTTT. The encoded protein is CASSLARSTREGSTDTQYF. The chain couples TRBV5-1 to TRBJ2-3; 8 bases are shared with TRBD2. This CDR3 comprises 19 residues. Trimming removed 0 bases from V and 0 bases from J; junction bases left unmatched: 12. The germline gives CDR1 SGHRS, CDR2 YFSETQ.

The chain uses TRBV7-9 and TRBJ1-2; the D is unclear. There are 13 residues in the CDR3. V gave up 1 base and J gave up 1 base, with 4 bases separating them. CDR1 and CDR2 from the germline V gene are SEHNR and FQNEAQ (reference sequence). Here the CDR3 reads CASSLGFNYGYTF. In nucleotides, the CDR3 is TGTGCCAGCAGCTTAGGCTTTAACTATGGCTACACCTTC.

Of note for this clone: This specimen includes other DNA sequences encoding the same CDR3. The J gene is TRBJ1-5, the V gene TRBV5-1, with no clear D. CDR1 SGHRS and CDR2 YFSETQ come from the germline V gene. This CDR3 contains 14 residues. V lost 4 bases to trimming and J lost 1 base, with 9 bases between them. The DNA for the CDR3 is TGCGCCAGCAGCCCCGACGGAAGCAATCAGCCCCAGCATTTT. Translation: CASSPDGSNQPQHF. Filled out from reference TRBV5-1 and TRBJ1-5, the complete variable domain reads KAGVTQTPRYLIKTRGQQVTLSCSPISGHRSVSWYQQTPGQGLQFLFEYFSETQRNKGNFPGRFSGRQFSNSRSEMNVSTLELGDSALYLCASSPDGSNQPQHFGDGTRLSIL.

This rearrangement joins TRBV23-1 to TRBJ2-7; D might be TRBD2 (5 bases). TRBV23-1 is an open reading frame whose function is uncertain. CDR3 length equals 21 residues. Trimming stripped 0 bases from V and 6 bases from J, with 33 bases between. The CDR3 bases are TGCGCCAGCAGTCAATCTTGGAGAGTCCTACCAATCTCCCGTCGCGGGTCCGAGCAGTACTTC. It codes for CASSQSWRVLPISRRGSEQYF.

This chain uses TRBV9 with TRBJ1-1; a weak D match, TRBD1 (5 bases). V shed 0 bases and J shed 1 base, with 13 bases lying between them. Germline-derived CDR1 and CDR2 are SGDLS and YYNGEE. The CDR3 is 16 amino acids. The CDR3 coding sequence is TGTGCCAGCAGCGTAGATGTGACAGCGCCGAACACTGAAGCTTTCTTT. Translation gives CASSVDVTAPNTEAFF.

The V and J genes are TRBV19 and TRBJ2-1; 7 nucleotides align to TRBD1. Germline-derived CDR1 and CDR2 are LNHDA and SQIVND (reference sequence). The V gene end was trimmed by 3 bases and the J gene end by 3 bases; junction bases not matched to a gene: 5. The CDR3 extends over 15 amino acids. CDR3 in DNA: TGTGCCAGTAGTATGACAGGGTCGGGCTACAATGAGCAGTTCTTC. Residues: CASSMTGSGYNEQFF.

V is TRBV2 and J is TRBJ2-2; D unresolved. The CDR3 extends over 18 amino acids. Trimming took off 0 bases at V and 3 bases at J, with 17 bases between the two ends. Germline V gives CDR1 SNHLY, CDR2 FYNNEI. CDR3 amino acids: CASSEAPPRELDTGELFF. The DNA of the CDR3 is TGTGCCAGCAGTGAAGCGCCCCCCCGAGAGCTAGACACCGGGGAGCTGTTTTTT.

This sequence joins TRBV5-1 and TRBJ2-5, with 10 bases fitting TRBD1. Germline CDR1 is SGHRS and CDR2 is YFSETQ. With V trimmed by 4 bases and J by 5 bases, 5 bases remained unmatched. The CDR3 loop spans 14 amino acids. CDR3 amino acids: CASSRQGQGETQYF. The DNA of the CDR3 is TGCGCCAGCAGCCGGCAGGGACAGGGGGAGACCCAGTACTTC.

The rearrangement joins TRBV7-2 to TRBJ2-4; D assignment may be TRBD1 or TRBD2 (5 bases each). The CDR3 has 13 residues. CDR1 is SGHTA, CDR2 FQGNSA, per germline. Between the trimmed V and J ends, which lost 1 base and 5 bases, there was a span of 6 bases. The CDR3 loop reads CASSLGGENIQYF. The CDR3 region has the DNA TGTGCCAGCAGCTTAGGAGGGGAAAACATTCAGTACTTC.

The table lists this clone with a few counts. The chain uses TRBV29-1 and TRBJ2-3; 15 bases line up with TRBD2. Unmatched junction bases numbered 3, after V lost 5 bases and J lost 6 bases. The germline gives CDR1 SQVTM, CDR2 ANQGSEA. The CDR3 has 14 amino acids. CDR3 bases: TGCAGCGTTTGGACTAGCGGGGGGGGTGATACGCAGTATTTT. Protein sequence: CSVWTSGGGDTQYF.

The chain joins TRBV5-4 to TRBJ1-2; a weak D match, TRBD1 (5 bases). There are 15 residues in the CDR3. Germline lookup yields CDR1 SGHNT and CDR2 YYREEE (reference sequence). The V gene lost 2 bases and the J gene lost 4 bases, with 15 bases spanning the gap. CDR3 nucleotide sequence: TGTGCCAGCAGCTTTCCCCAGGGTGGCGCCTATGGCTACACCTTC. Its protein product is CASSFPQGGAYGYTF.

The chain has TRBV11-1 and TRBJ1-5, with no clear D. Germline V gene data show CDR1 as SGHAT and CDR2 as FQDESV (reference sequence). The V end lost 5 bases, the J end lost 4 bases, and 15 bases lay between the germline ends. This CDR3 has 15 residues. The CDR3 region has the DNA TGTGCCAGCAGCGAATCAGGAAAAACAAATCAGCCCCAGCATTTT. This codes for CASSESGKTNQPQHF. Looking up the rest from reference TRBV11-1 and TRBJ1-5 gives the full variable domain: EAEVAQSPRYKITEKSQAVAFWCDPISGHATLYWYRQILGQGPELLVQFQDESVVDDSQLPKDRFSAERLKGVDSTLKIQPAELGDSAMYLCASSESGKTNQPQHFGDGTRLSIL.

This clone appeared many times. The V and J genes are TRBV28 and TRBJ2-7; TRBD1 agrees at 10 bases. The V gene end was trimmed by 3 bases and the J gene end by 5 bases; junction bases not matched to a gene: 7. Germline V CDR1 and CDR2: MDHEN, SYDVKM. The CDR3 contains 15 residues. For the CDR3, the DNA is TGTGCCAGCAGTTTGGCCGGGACAGGGGCTAACGAGCAGTACTTC. It yields the protein CASSLAGTGANEQYF.